One and the same sample provided the 19 T cell receptor beta chains below, sequenced in a study of cytomegalovirus exposure and HLA in healthy donors. PCR involved 60 Vbeta and 13 Jbeta primers. Sequencing used immunoSEQ multiplex PCR; TCRdb keeps in-frame clones, though not all of them. The data contain about 120,000 clones, roughly 65% of them singletons. The sample comprised PBMCs. All receptors come from a man aged 40-49 years in good health and CMV-seropositive.

The J gene is TRBJ2-5, the V gene TRBV18; 7 bases match TRBD2. In germline, CDR1 is KGHSH, CDR2 LQKENI. CDR3 length equals 16 residues. Trimming cost V 5 bases and J 0 bases; bases outside gene matches: 9. For the CDR3, the DNA is TGTGCCAGCTCAGCAATCCCTAGCGGACACCAAGAGACCCAGTACTTC. Its translation: CASSAIPSGHQETQYF.

This clone was counted once. This chain uses TRBV6-1 with TRBJ2-7, with D maybe TRBD1 (6 bases). The germline V and J ends were trimmed by 3 bases and 5 bases, with 20 bases remaining between them. CDR1 and CDR2 from the germline V gene are MNHNS and SASEGT. This CDR3 has 16 residues. This CDR3 is CASSDRRLAGVHEQYF. The CDR3 region has the DNA TGTGCCAGCAGTGACCGGCGGTTGGCAGGGGTCCACGAGCAGTACTTC.

This rearrangement joins TRBV7-2 to TRBJ1-2; a weak D match, TRBD1 (6 bases). The CDR3 runs to 13 residues. Looked up from germline, CDR1 is SGHTA and CDR2 is FQGNSA. Trimming cost V 5 bases and J 3 bases, with 10 bases left between them. This chain's CDR3 is CASSPTGYYGYTF. Here the CDR3 DNA reads TGTGCCAGCAGCCCTACAGGGTACTATGGCTACACCTTC.

This clone has a single count. The chain uses TRBV25-1 and TRBJ2-5; 14 bases match TRBD2. The CDR3 runs to 18 residues. V gave up 4 bases and J gave up 1 base; unmatched junction bases: 8. Germline CDR1 is MGHDK and CDR2 is SYGVNS. This CDR3 reads CASSGFRTSGRPQETQYF. Here the CDR3 DNA reads TGTGCCAGCAGTGGGTTTCGGACTAGCGGGAGGCCCCAAGAGACCCAGTACTTC.

The genes are TRBV5-1 and TRBJ2-1; D unresolved. V lost 0 bases and J lost 5, with 15 bases in between. This CDR3 has 16 residues. The germline gives CDR1 SGHRS, CDR2 YFSETQ. The CDR3 DNA follows: TGCGCCAGCAGCTTGGTCCCCCGGGTTAACAACAATGAGCAGTTCTTC. Translated, it gives CASSLVPRVNNNEQFF. The full variable domain, completed using reference TRBV5-1 and TRBJ2-1, is KAGVTQTPRYLIKTRGQQVTLSCSPISGHRSVSWYQQTPGQGLQFLFEYFSETQRNKGNFPGRFSGRQFSNSRSEMNVSTLELGDSALYLCASSLVPRVNNNEQFFGPGTRLTVL.

The chain is built from TRBV10-3 and TRBJ1-5; maybe TRBD1 (5 bases). V was pared by 11 bases and J by 0 bases, with 14 bases between. There are 14 residues in the CDR3. Germline CDR1 reads ENHRY; CDR2 reads SYGVKD. As DNA, the CDR3 is TGTGCCCTCACAGGTCGAAATAGCAATCAGCCCCAGCATTTT. Its translation: CALTGRNSNQPQHF.

CDR3 nucleotide sequence: TGTGCCAGCAGTTACGGGCTAGCGGAACTCTACGAGCAGTACTTC. Its protein product is CASSYGLAELYEQYF. V is TRBV6-5 and J is TRBJ2-7, with 7 bases matching TRBD2. The J segment lost 3 bases and the V segment lost 2 bases, leaving 7 bases of the junction unmatched. This CDR3 spans 15 amino acids. The germline gives CDR1 MNHEY, CDR2 SVGAGI.

The chain is built from TRBV29-1 and TRBJ1-1; 8 positions agree with TRBD1. The V and J ends lost 7 bases and 5 bases, in that order; junction bases with no gene match: 9. This CDR3 spans 13 amino acids. Germline V CDR1 and CDR2: SQVTM, ANQGSEA. The CDR3 reads CSAIRQGNTEAFF. The CDR3 nucleotides read TGCAGCGCCATTAGACAGGGGAATACTGAAGCTTTCTTT.

This chain uses TRBV7-2 with TRBJ1-2; D is unclear. The length of the CDR3 is 15 residues. Trimming took off 1 base at V and 3 bases at J, with 12 bases between the two ends. The germline V gene encodes CDR1 SGHTA and CDR2 FQGNSA. CDR3 sequence (DNA): TGTGCCAGCAGCTTAGTAGGTTCCGGGTACTATGGCTACACCTTC. This translates into CASSLVGSGYYGYTF.

The rearrangement links TRBV7-2 to TRBJ2-5, with 10 positions matching TRBD2. CDR3 length equals 15 residues. J gave up 2 bases and V 3 bases, and 3 bases lay outside the gene matches. Germline CDR1 reads SGHTA; CDR2 reads FQGNSA. In DNA, the CDR3 is TGTGCCAGCAGCTTTGGACTAGCGGTACAAGAGACCCAGTACTTC. As protein: CASSFGLAVQETQYF.

The CDR3 is CASNRLGDNEQFF. CDR3 coding DNA: TGCGCCAGCAACCGACTGGGAGACAATGAGCAGTTCTTC. The chain employs TRBV5-1 and TRBJ2-1; tentatively, D is TRBD2 (5 bases). Trimming removed 6 bases at V and 5 bases at J, with 12 bases between. The CDR3 consists of 13 residues. The germline gives CDR1 SGHRS, CDR2 YFSETQ.

This clone has more than one count but fewer than ten. The chain uses TRBV6-5 and TRBJ2-1, with TRBD2 matching over 9 bases. The germline V gene has CDR1 MNHEY and CDR2 SVGAGI. Trimming removed 2 bases from V and 7 bases from J; junction bases left unmatched: 6. The CDR3 has 15 amino acids. The CDR3 coding sequence is TGTGCCAGCAGTTACAACGCGGGAGGGCGGAATGAGCAGTTCTTC. Its translation: CASSYNAGGRNEQFF.

J is TRBJ1-2 and V is TRBV4-1, with a tentative D call TRBD1 (5 bases). Deletions cut 0 bases from V and 1 base from J, with 12 bases between. CDR1 is MGHRA and CDR2 is YSYEKL in the germline V gene. There are 16 residues in the CDR3. The CDR3 region is CASSQETDTLNYGYTF. As DNA, the CDR3 is TGCGCCAGCAGCCAAGAGACGGACACCCTTAACTATGGCTACACCTTC.

The chain employs TRBV5-1 and TRBJ1-3; D remains ambiguous. Deletions cut 0 bases from V and 1 base from J, with 5 bases between. This CDR3 region has 14 residues. Germline V lookup: CDR1 SGHRS, CDR2 YFSETQ. The CDR3 DNA follows: TGCGCCAGCAGCTTGGGGGCGTCTGGAAACACCATATATTTT. Its translation is CASSLGASGNTIYF.

V and J are TRBV21-1 and TRBJ2-5; the table's D gene call, TRBD1, was not cross checked with the DNA. The J call may be mistaken, given a closer DNA end match to TRBJ2-7. TRBV21-1 is a known pseudogene. The CDR3 consists of 14 residues. The CDR3 reads CASSSRDSSYEQYF. The CDR3 DNA reads TGTGCCAGCAGCTCACGGGACAGTAGCTACGAGCAGTACTTC.

Here the CDR3 DNA reads TGTGCCAGCAGCCATCCGGGCTCCTATAATTCACCCCTCCACTTT. Protein sequence: CASSHPGSYNSPLHF. This rearrangement joins TRBV14 to TRBJ1-6, with no clear D. CDR1 and CDR2 (germline): SGHDN, FVKESK. CDR3 size: 15 residues. V was cut by 3 bases and J by 0 bases, with 6 bases left in between. Full variable domain (missing parts from reference TRBV14 and TRBJ1-6): EAGVTQFPSHSVIEKGQTVTLRCDPISGHDNLYWYRRVMGKEIKFLLHFVKESKQDESGMPNNRFLAERTGGTYSTLKVQPAELEDSGVYFCASSHPGSYNSPLHFGNGTRLTVT.

CDR3 coding DNA: TGTGCCAGCAGCGGGGGGGGGATTATAAATGAAAAACTGTTTTTT. The encoded protein is CASSGGGIINEKLFF. V and J are TRBV9 and TRBJ1-4, with D perhaps matching TRBD1 (5 bases). Germline V gene lookup returns CDR1 SGDLS and CDR2 YYNGEE. The germline V and J ends were trimmed by 3 bases and 5 bases, with 14 bases remaining between them. CDR3 length: 15 amino acids.

The chain employs TRBV5-1 and TRBJ1-4; tentative D call: TRBD1 (5 bases). Between the trimmed V and J ends, which lost 0 bases and 6 bases, there was a span of 21 bases. In germline, CDR1 is SGHRS, CDR2 YFSETQ. The CDR3 length is 18 residues. The CDR3 sequence is CASSLGPFGGGEYEKLFF. CDR3 nucleotides: TGCGCCAGCAGCTTGGGGCCCTTTGGTGGAGGGGAATATGAAAAACTGTTTTTT.

The chain recombines TRBV6-6 with TRBJ2-1; D gene unclear. The length of the CDR3 is 11 residues. Trimming cost V 7 bases and J 7 bases, with 8 bases left between them. Germline assignment: CDR1 MNHNY and CDR2 SVGAGI (reference sequence). CDR3 loop: CASNALNEQFF. The CDR3 nucleotides read TGTGCCAGCAATGCGTTAAATGAGCAGTTCTTC.